The rows below give T cell receptor beta chains drawn from one sample of a study of PD-1 blockade in classical Hodgkin lymphoma. Sequenced by immunoSEQ multiplex PCR; TCRdb stores in-frame clones only, minus some. The sample includes some 46,000 clones, around three quarters seen only once; the top ten take around 22%. Material: peripheral blood mononuclear cells (PBMCs), obtained before the second cycle of nivolumab. The receptors here all came from a human donor with classical Hodgkin lymphoma. Each CDR3 is given with its conserved first and last residue. The order of the fields is J gene, V gene, clone size, D gene, CDR3 protein, CDR3 DNA. D genes are given only for firm matches. Expanded clones are given a class, and other clones once, few, many or no size at all.

J: TRBJ2-2
V: TRBV6-5
size: .
D: .
CDR3: CASRRQELNTGELFF
DNA: TGTGCCAGCAGAAGACAGGAGCTGAACACCGGGGAGCTGTTTTTT

J: TRBJ2-5
V: TRBV4-3
size: .
D: .
CDR3: CASSQDANRRQETQYF
DNA: TGCGCCAGCAGCCAAGACGCTAACCGGAGACAAGAGACCCAGTACTTC

J: TRBJ1-2
V: TRBV9
size: .
D: .
CDR3: CASSAHRDPMDGYTF
DNA: TGTGCCAGCAGCGCCCATCGGGATCCCATGGATGGCTACACCTTC

J: TRBJ1-2
V: TRBV30
size: few
D: .
CDR3: CALLHRAFYGYTF
DNA: TGTGCCTTACTTCACAGGGCATTCTATGGCTACACCTTC

J: TRBJ2-7
V: TRBV2
size: once
D: TRBD1
CDR3: CASSGQGSSYEQYF
DNA: TGTGCCAGCTCAGGACAGGGAAGCTCCTACGAGCAGTACTTC

J: TRBJ2-1
V: TRBV7-3
size: .
D: .
CDR3: CASSLGQYNEQFF
DNA: TGTGCCAGCAGCTTGGGGCAGTACAATGAGCAGTTCTTC

J: TRBJ1-3
V: TRBV5-4
size: .
D: TRBD1
CDR3: CASSSDRGLGNTIYF
DNA: TGTGCCAGCAGCTCGGACAGGGGGCTTGGAAACACCATATATTTT

J: TRBJ2-2
V: TRBV5-1
size: .
D: .
CDR3: CASSLSAGGTGELFF
DNA: TGCGCCAGCAGCTTGTCGGCAGGAGGTACCGGGGAGCTGTTTTTT

J: TRBJ2-3
V: TRBV5-3
size: few
D: TRBD2
CDR3: CARSFLPGLARDTQYF
DNA: TGTGCCAGAAGCTTTCTGCCGGGACTAGCGCGAGATACGCAGTATTTT

J: TRBJ1-1
V: TRBV19
size: .
D: .
CDR3: CASSMTLGSVMNTEAFF
DNA: TGTGCCAGTAGTATGACCTTGGGGTCAGTAATGAACACTGAAGCTTTCTTT

J: TRBJ1-1
V: TRBV18
size: .
D: TRBD1
CDR3: CASSPVSGTGVVNTEAFF
DNA: TGTGCCAGCTCACCGGTCTCGGGGACAGGGGTGGTGAACACTGAAGCTTTCTTT

J: TRBJ1-1
V: TRBV15
size: once
D: TRBD1
CDR3: CATSETGTAKEKAFF
DNA: TGTGCCACCAGCGAAACCGGGACAGCCAAGGAGAAAGCTTTCTTT

J: TRBJ1-1
V: TRBV9
size: .
D: .
CDR3: CASSVATNTEAFF
DNA: TGTGCCAGCAGCGTAGCTACGAACACTGAAGCTTTCTTT

J: TRBJ1-1
V: TRBV4-1
size: .
D: .
CDR3: CASSLIEENTEAFF
DNA: TGCGCCAGCAGCCTTATTGAGGAGAACACTGAAGCTTTCTTT

J: TRBJ2-3
V: TRBV18
size: .
D: .
CDR3: CASSPWAVLQTDTQYF
DNA: TGTGCCAGCTCACCATGGGCAGTACTTCAAACAGATACGCAGTATTTT

J: TRBJ1-1
V: TRBV11-3
size: .
D: TRBD1
CDR3: CASSMIQGFNTEAFF
DNA: TGTGCCAGCAGCATGATACAGGGGTTTAACACTGAAGCTTTCTTT

J: TRBJ1-2
V: TRBV23-1
size: .
D: .
CDR3: CASSHRDNGYTF
DNA: TGTGCCAGCAGCCACCGGGACAATGGCTACACCTTC

J: TRBJ2-4
V: TRBV30
size: .
D: TRBD1
CDR3: CAWRTGLAKNIQYF
DNA: TGTGCCTGGAGGACAGGGCTAGCCAAAAACATTCAGTACTTC

J: TRBJ2-1
V: TRBV27
size: .
D: .
CDR3: CASGLLNNEQFF
DNA: TGTGCCAGCGGACTTCTTAATAATGAGCAGTTCTTC

J: TRBJ2-1
V: TRBV10-3
size: .
D: .
CDR3: CAISDGRNNEQFF
DNA: TGTGCCATCAGTGATGGCAGAAACAATGAGCAGTTCTTC

J: TRBJ2-7
V: TRBV6-1
size: few
D: .
CDR3: CASSSEGFYEQYF
DNA: TGTGCCAGCAGTTCCGAGGGATTCTACGAGCAGTACTTC

J: TRBJ2-7
V: TRBV2
size: .
D: .
CDR3: CASSLGGDSYEQYF
DNA: TGTGCCAGCAGTCTCGGGGGAGACTCCTACGAGCAGTACTTC

J: TRBJ1-1
V: TRBV11-2
size: .
D: .
CDR3: CASSFFSGQRGTEAFF
DNA: TGTGCCAGCAGCTTTTTTTCGGGACAACGGGGGACTGAAGCTTTCTTT

J: TRBJ2-3
V: TRBV9
size: .
D: .
CDR3: CASSPSGTDTQYF
DNA: TGTGCCAGCAGCCCCTCCGGCACAGATACGCAGTATTTT

J: TRBJ2-3
V: TRBV7-9
size: once
D: TRBD2
CDR3: CASTGTSGITDTQYF
DNA: TGTGCCAGTACCGGGACTAGCGGCATCACAGATACGCAGTATTTT

J: TRBJ2-7
V: TRBV6-1
size: .
D: TRBD2
CDR3: CASSASLAGVSNEQYF
DNA: TGTGCCAGCAGTGCCTCACTAGCGGGAGTTTCTAACGAGCAGTACTTC

J: TRBJ2-3
V: TRBV2
size: .
D: TRBD2
CDR3: CASSEGTSGSTQYF
DNA: TGTGCCAGCAGTGAAGGGACTAGCGGGAGTACGCAGTATTTT

J: TRBJ2-3
V: TRBV6-1
size: once
D: .
CDR3: CASSPSTDTQYF
DNA: TGTGCCAGCAGCCCCAGCACAGATACGCAGTATTTT

J: TRBJ1-1
V: TRBV27
size: .
D: .
CDR3: CASSYRERREAFF
DNA: TGTGCCAGCAGTTACAGGGAGAGACGTGAAGCTTTCTTT

J: TRBJ2-1
V: TRBV5-4
size: .
D: TRBD2
CDR3: CASSRLADNEQFF
DNA: TGTGCCAGCAGTCGACTAGCGGATAATGAGCAGTTCTTC

J: TRBJ1-5
V: TRBV6-6
size: few
D: TRBD1
CDR3: CASSTGDLQPQHF
DNA: TGTGCCAGCAGTACAGGGGATCTTCAGCCCCAGCATTTT

J: TRBJ1-1
V: TRBV5-1
size: .
D: .
CDR3: CASRTLENTEAFF
DNA: TGCGCCAGCCGCACTCTGGAGAACACTGAAGCTTTCTTT

J: TRBJ2-5
V: TRBV5-4
size: .
D: TRBD1
CDR3: CASSVNRGWETQYF
DNA: TGTGCCAGCAGCGTAAACAGGGGGTGGGAGACCCAGTACTTC

J: TRBJ1-5
V: TRBV29-1
size: .
D: TRBD1
CDR3: CSVSTGNNQPQHF
DNA: TGCAGCGTTTCGACAGGGAACAATCAGCCCCAGCATTTT

J: TRBJ2-2
V: TRBV11-3
size: .
D: .
CDR3: CASSSQLTGELFF
DNA: TGTGCCAGCAGCTCCCAGTTAACCGGGGAGCTGTTTTTT

J: TRBJ1-4
V: TRBV28
size: .
D: .
CDR3: CASGGGGTKKLFF
DNA: TGTGCCAGCGGGGGTGGGGGAACGAAAAAACTGTTTTTT

J: TRBJ1-5
V: TRBV5-6
size: .
D: .
CDR3: CASSLNSGQTNQPQHF
DNA: TGTGCCAGCAGCTTGAATTCAGGACAGACCAATCAGCCCCAGCATTTT

J: TRBJ1-2
V: TRBV19
size: .
D: TRBD1
CDR3: CASSIDHRTGQVHGYTF
DNA: TGTGCCAGTAGTATAGATCACCGGACTGGACAGGTGCATGGCTACACCTTC

J: TRBJ2-1
V: TRBV15
size: .
D: TRBD2
CDR3: CATSSEILGTSGNEQFF
DNA: TGTGCCACCAGCTCCGAGATCTTAGGGACTAGCGGCAATGAGCAGTTCTTC

J: TRBJ2-7
V: TRBV5-1
size: .
D: .
CDR3: CASSKGTYEQYF
DNA: TGCGCCAGCAGTAAAGGGACCTACGAGCAGTACTTC

J: TRBJ2-1
V: TRBV5-1
size: .
D: .
CDR3: CASSLVIGERTYNEQFF
DNA: TGCGCCAGCAGCTTGGTTATCGGGGAGCGCACCTACAATGAGCAGTTCTTC

J: TRBJ1-2
V: TRBV6-5
size: few
D: .
CDR3: CASSYGPQSGYTF
DNA: TGTGCCAGCAGTTATGGACCCCAAAGTGGCTACACCTTC

J: TRBJ2-7
V: TRBV18
size: .
D: TRBD1
CDR3: CASSPGQYEQYF
DNA: TGTGCCAGCTCACCGGGACAGTACGAGCAGTACTTC

J: TRBJ1-1
V: TRBV9
size: .
D: .
CDR3: CASSATPTGNTEAFF
DNA: TGTGCCAGCAGCGCAACCCCGACGGGGAACACTGAAGCTTTCTTT

J: TRBJ2-3
V: TRBV28
size: .
D: .
CDR3: CASSTHYKGDTQYF
DNA: TGTGCCAGCAGTACCCACTATAAAGGAGATACGCAGTATTTT

J: TRBJ2-1
V: TRBV4-2
size: .
D: .
CDR3: CASSHPERGVLNEQFF
DNA: TGTGCCAGCAGCCATCCTGAGAGGGGGGTTCTCAATGAGCAGTTCTTC

J: TRBJ1-4
V: TRBV30
size: .
D: .
CDR3: CAWRPGAAEGEKLFF
DNA: TGTGCCTGGAGACCCGGTGCTGCCGAGGGTGAAAAACTGTTTTTT

J: TRBJ1-2
V: TRBV9
size: .
D: TRBD1
CDR3: CASSGLGTDYGYTF
DNA: TGTGCCAGCAGCGGATTAGGGACAGACTATGGCTACACCTTC

J: TRBJ1-1
V: TRBV9
size: .
D: TRBD1
CDR3: CASSVVDRGAEAFF
DNA: TGTGCCAGCAGCGTAGTTGACAGGGGTGCTGAAGCTTTCTTT

J: TRBJ1-1
V: TRBV11-3
size: .
D: .
CDR3: CASSLEGTQNTEAFF
DNA: TGTGCCAGCAGCTTAGAAGGGACCCAGAACACTGAAGCTTTCTTT

J: TRBJ2-3
V: TRBV23-1
size: .
D: TRBD1
CDR3: CASSPGQVGPDTQYF
DNA: TGCGCCAGCAGCCCCGGACAGGTGGGCCCAGATACGCAGTATTTT

J: TRBJ1-4
V: TRBV6-1
size: .
D: .
CDR3: CASSESRANEKLFF
DNA: TGTGCCAGCAGTGAGAGCAGGGCCAATGAAAAACTGTTTTTT

J: TRBJ2-2
V: TRBV15
size: .
D: .
CDR3: CATSSSLNTGELFF
DNA: TGTGCCACCAGCAGTTCATTGAACACCGGGGAGCTGTTTTTT

J: TRBJ1-1
V: TRBV27
size: .
D: .
CDR3: CASSLRGNTEAFF
DNA: TGTGCCAGCAGTTTACGGGGGAACACTGAAGCTTTCTTT

J: TRBJ2-2
V: TRBV7-2
size: once
D: TRBD2
CDR3: CASSLAGGAGELFF
DNA: TGTGCCAGCAGCTTAGCCGGGGGGGCCGGGGAGCTGTTTTTT

J: TRBJ2-1
V: TRBV2
size: .
D: .
CDR3: CASKQADEQFF
DNA: TGTGCCAGCAAACAGGCCGATGAGCAGTTCTTC

J: TRBJ2-7
V: TRBV4-1
size: .
D: .
CDR3: CASSQDPASSYEQYF
DNA: TGCGCCAGCAGCCAGGATCCTGCCTCCTCCTACGAGCAGTACTTC